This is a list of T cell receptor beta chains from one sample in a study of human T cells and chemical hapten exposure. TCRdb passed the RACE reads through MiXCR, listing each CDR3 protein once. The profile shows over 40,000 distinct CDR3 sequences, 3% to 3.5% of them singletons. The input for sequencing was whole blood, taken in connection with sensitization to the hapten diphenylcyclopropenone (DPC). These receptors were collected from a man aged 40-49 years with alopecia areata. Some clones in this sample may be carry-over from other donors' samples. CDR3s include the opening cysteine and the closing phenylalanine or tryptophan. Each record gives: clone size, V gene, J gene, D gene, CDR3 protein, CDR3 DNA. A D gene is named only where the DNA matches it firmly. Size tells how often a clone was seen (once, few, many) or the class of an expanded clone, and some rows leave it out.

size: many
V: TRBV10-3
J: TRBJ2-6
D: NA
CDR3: CAISDSDTDSAFSGANVLTF
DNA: TGTGCCATCAGTGATAGCGATACGGACAGCGCTTTTTCTGGGGCCAACGTCCTGACTTTC

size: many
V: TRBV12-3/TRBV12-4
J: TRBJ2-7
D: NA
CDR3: CASSPGPPSSYEQYF
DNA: TGTGCCAGCAGTCCTGGACCGCCGAGCTCCTACGAGCAGTACTTC

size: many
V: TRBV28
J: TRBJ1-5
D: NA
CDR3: CASNQRAASNQPQHF
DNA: TGTGCCAGCAACCAAAGGGCCGCTAGCAATCAGCCCCAGCATTTT

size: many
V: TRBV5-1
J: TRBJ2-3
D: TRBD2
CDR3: CASSLALAGVADTQYF
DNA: TGCGCCAGCAGCTTGGCCCTAGCGGGAGTGGCAGATACGCAGTATTTT

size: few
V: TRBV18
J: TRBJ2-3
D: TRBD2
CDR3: CASSSLRTSGRAPAQYF
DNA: TGTGCCAGCTCATCCCTCAGGACTAGCGGGAGGGCCCCAGCGCAGTATTTT

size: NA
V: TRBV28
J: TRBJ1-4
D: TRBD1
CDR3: CASRQGVVEKLFF
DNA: TGTGCCAGCCGACAGGGGGTTGTCGAAAAACTGTTTTTT

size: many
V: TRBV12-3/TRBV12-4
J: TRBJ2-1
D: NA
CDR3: CASSLFLENEQFF
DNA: TGTGCCAGCAGTTTATTTCTAGAGAATGAGCAGTTCTTC

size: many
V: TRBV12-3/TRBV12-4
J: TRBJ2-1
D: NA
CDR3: CASSFIQTGTYNEQFF
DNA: TGTGCCAGCAGTTTCATTCAAACAGGCACCTACAATGAGCAGTTCTTC

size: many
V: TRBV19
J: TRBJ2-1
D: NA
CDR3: CASSIGTPRIDEQFF
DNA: TGTGCCAGTAGTATCGGGACTCCCCGCATTGATGAGCAGTTCTTC

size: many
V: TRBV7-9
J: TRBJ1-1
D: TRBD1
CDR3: CASSGTGIFLTEAFF
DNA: TGTGCCAGCAGCGGGACAGGGATATTCTTAACTGAAGCTTTCTTT

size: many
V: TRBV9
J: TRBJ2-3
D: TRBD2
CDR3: CASSPGLAGADTQYF
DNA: TGTGCCAGCAGCCCCGGACTAGCGGGAGCGGATACGCAGTATTTT

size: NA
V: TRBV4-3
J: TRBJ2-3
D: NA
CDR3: CASSQYDTQYF
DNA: TGTGCCAGCAGCCAATACGATACGCAGTATTTT

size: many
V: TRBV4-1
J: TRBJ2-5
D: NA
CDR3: CASSQDNAGAGLKTQYF
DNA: TGCGCCAGCAGCCAAGACAACGCGGGGGCCGGGCTTAAGACCCAGTACTTC

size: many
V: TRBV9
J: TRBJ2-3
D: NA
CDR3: CASSVEARDTQYF
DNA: TGTGCCAGCAGCGTAGAGGCGAGAGATACGCAGTATTTT

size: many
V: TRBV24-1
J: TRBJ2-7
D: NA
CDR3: CATSVSGEYEQYF
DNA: TGTGCCACCAGTGTGTCCGGAGAGTACGAGCAGTACTTC